This TCR beta chain was captured by sequencing in a study of blood T cell repertoires in COVID-19. Study summary: Researchers got acute and convalescent COVID-19 samples from the United States, Italy and Spain. PBMCs, B-cell-depleted T cells, or T cells were the source of the cDNA or gDNA that made up the material.

Germline CDR1 is SGHRS and CDR2 is YFSETQ. V dropped 3 bases and J dropped 5; count of bases not matched to a gene: 9. This CDR3 is 15 amino acids long. This clone has just a few counts. Here immunoSEQ multiplex PCR was the method, and the copy in TCRdb shows in-frame clones only, minus some. The profile shows 200,000 to 300,000 clones, about 88% of them singletons. This sequence joins TRBV5-1 and TRBJ2-7; 9 bases are shared with TRBD2. Material for sequencing was peripheral blood. The origin of this receptor is a man aged 55 to 69 who had recovered from COVID-19. The CDR3 spells CASSSLAGVLNEQYF. CDR3 nucleotide sequence: TGCGCCAGCAGCTCCTTAGCGGGGGTCTTAAACGAGCAGTACTTC.